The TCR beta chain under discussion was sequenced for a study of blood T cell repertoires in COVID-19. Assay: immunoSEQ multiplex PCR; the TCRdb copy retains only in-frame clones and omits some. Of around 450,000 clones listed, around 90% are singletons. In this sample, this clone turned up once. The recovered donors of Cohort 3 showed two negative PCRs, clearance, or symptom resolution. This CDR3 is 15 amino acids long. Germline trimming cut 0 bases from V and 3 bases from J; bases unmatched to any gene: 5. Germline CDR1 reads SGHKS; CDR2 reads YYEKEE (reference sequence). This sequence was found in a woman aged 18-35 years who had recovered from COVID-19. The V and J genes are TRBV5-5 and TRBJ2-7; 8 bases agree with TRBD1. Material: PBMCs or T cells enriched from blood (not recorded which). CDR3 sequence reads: CASSLVSTGGYEQYF. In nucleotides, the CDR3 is TGTGCCAGCAGCTTGGTTAGTACAGGGGGCTACGAGCAGTACTTC.